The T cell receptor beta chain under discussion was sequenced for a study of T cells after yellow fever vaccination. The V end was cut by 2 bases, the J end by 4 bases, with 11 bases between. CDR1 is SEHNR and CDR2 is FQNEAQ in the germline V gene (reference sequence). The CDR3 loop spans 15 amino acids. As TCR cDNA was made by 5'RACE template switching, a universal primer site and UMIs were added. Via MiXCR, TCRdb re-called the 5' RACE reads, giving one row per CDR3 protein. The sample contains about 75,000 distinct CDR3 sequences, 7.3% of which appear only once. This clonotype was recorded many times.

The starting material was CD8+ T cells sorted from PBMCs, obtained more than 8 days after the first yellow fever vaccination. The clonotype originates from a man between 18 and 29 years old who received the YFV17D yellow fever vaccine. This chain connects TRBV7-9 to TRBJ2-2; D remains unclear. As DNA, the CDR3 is TGTGCCAGCAGCTTATATTTTACACTCACCGGGGAGCTGTTTTTT. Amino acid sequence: CASSLYFTLTGELFF.